This T cell receptor beta chain was captured in a study of shared clonotypes between healthy human individuals. Whole-study context: Per-donor plates numbered three CD4 naive, three CD4 memory, two CD8 naive and one CD8 memory.

Whole-study findings and limits: What rarefaction showed was incomplete sorted-subset sequencing despite large depth.

CD45RO-negative CD8 cells positively selected for CCR7 made up the naive population, which excluded terminally differentiated effector memory CD45RA+ cells. Using immunoSEQ multiplex PCR, the repertoire was profiled, and TCRdb retains in-frame clones only, with some absent. The top ten hold roughly 1.1% of the sample, which has some 2,000,000 clones, about 95% seen once. Concerning this clone: No antigen is known for it.

CDR1 SGHRS and CDR2 YFSETQ come from the germline V gene. The CDR3 has 14 amino acids. V was shortened by 4 bases and J by 3 bases, with 11 bases between the two germline ends. The receptor's source is a man between 18 and 29 years old in good health. This chain joins TRBV5-1 and TRBJ1-5; D perhaps matches TRBD1 (5 bases). Input material: naive CD8+ T cells sorted from blood. The DNA of the CDR3 is TGCGCCAGCAGCGAGGGACTGTTCAATCAGCCCCAGCATTTT. Its protein is CASSEGLFNQPQHF.